Shown below are 20 T cell receptor beta chains from a single sample sequenced in a study of response to subunit inactivated influenza vaccine. TCRdb ran MiXCR on the RT-PCR reads and lists one entry per CDR3 protein. Of just over 300,000 distinct CDR3 sequences detected, approximately 21% appear once; the ten largest clones hold around 10%. The source was PBMCs from blood, collected about 20 months after vaccination. Receptors were obtained from a man aged 50-75 years who received an inactivated influenza vaccine.

The chain recombines TRBV5-1 with TRBJ2-1; 12 nucleotides match TRBD2. CDR1 and CDR2 (germline): SGHRS, YFSETQ. CDR3 length: 16 residues. V lost 0 bases, J lost 9 bases, and 7 bases stayed unmatched. CDR3 residues: CASSLATTSGGAEQFF. As DNA, the CDR3 is TGCGCCAGCAGCTTGGCCACGACTAGCGGGGGAGCTGAGCAGTTCTTC.

This sequence joins TRBV7-2 and TRBJ2-5, with D tentatively TRBD2 (6 bases). The CDR3 has 16 residues. Germline loops: CDR1 SGHTA, CDR2 FQGNSA. Trimming left V 1 base short and J 6 bases short, with 18 bases between. The CDR3 sequence: CASSLGGARTKQTQYF. The CDR3 region has the DNA TGTGCCAGCAGCTTAGGCGGGGCCAGGACCAAACAGACCCAGTACTTC.

In this sample, this clonotype turned up a few times. The V gene is TRBV12-3 or TRBV12-4, the J gene TRBJ2-7, with TRBD2 identical over 10 bases. Trimming removed 6 bases from V and 1 base from J; junction bases left unmatched: 12. The CDR3 covers 17 residues. The CDR3: CASSLFRTSGTSYEQYF. The CDR3 DNA reads as TGTGCCAGCAGCTTATTCCGGACTAGCGGAACATCCTACGAGCAGTACTTC.

This clonotype has just a few counts. The rearrangement joins TRBV12-3 or TRBV12-4 to TRBJ1-2; D not resolved. The V and J ends lost 2 bases and 6 bases respectively, with 7 bases between them. The CDR3 runs 12 residues. DNA for the CDR3: TGTGCCAGCAGTTTATACCGGAATGGCTACACCTTC. It translates to CASSLYRNGYTF.

This clonotype was seen more than once but under ten times. CDR3 sequence (DNA): TGTGCCAGCAGCTTACAACTACAGGGCACCCAGTACTTC. Its protein product is CASSLQLQGTQYF. The chain links TRBV7-2 to TRBJ2-5; possible D gene TRBD1, 6 bases. CDR1 and CDR2 (germline): SGHTA, FQGNSA. CDR3 length equals 13 residues. V was cut by 2 bases and J by 8 bases, with 12 bases left in between. Complete variable domain (other parts from reference TRBV7-2 and TRBJ2-5): GAGVSQSPSNKVTEKGKDVELRCDPISGHTALYWYRQSLGQGLEFLIYFQGNSAPDKSGLPSDRFSAERTGGSVSTLTIQRTQQEDSAVYLCASSLQLQGTQYFGPGTRLLVL.

This clonotype was observed a handful of times. This chain joins TRBV20-1 and TRBJ1-2; TRBD1 agrees at 7 bases. CDR1 is DFQATT and CDR2 is SNEGSKA in the germline V gene (reference sequence). J gave up 1 base and V 5 bases, and 13 bases lay outside the gene matches. The CDR3 covers 16 residues. The CDR3 region is CSAGPGTVAYNYGYTF. The CDR3 region has the DNA TGCAGTGCTGGACCCGGGACAGTCGCTTATAACTATGGCTACACCTTC.

This clonotype has more than one count but fewer than ten. The gene calls are TRBV7-2 and TRBJ1-2, with D tentatively TRBD1 (5 bases). CDR1 SGHTA and CDR2 FQGNSA come from the germline V gene. The CDR3 consists of 15 residues. The V end was cut by 3 bases, the J end by 3 bases, with 14 bases between. This CDR3 reads CASSLRGRVDYGYTF. CDR3 in DNA: TGTGCCAGCAGCTTGAGGGGCAGGGTGGACTATGGCTACACCTTC. The whole variable domain, remainder taken from reference TRBV7-2 and TRBJ1-2, is GAGVSQSPSNKVTEKGKDVELRCDPISGHTALYWYRQSLGQGLEFLIYFQGNSAPDKSGLPSDRFSAERTGGSVSTLTIQRTQQEDSAVYLCASSLRGRVDYGYTFGSGTRLTVV.

This clonotype was seen a handful of times. The rearrangement links TRBV4-1 to TRBJ1-6; D might be TRBD1 (6 bases). V was pared by 4 bases and J by 7 bases, with 11 bases between. From germline, CDR1 is MGHRA and CDR2 YSYEKL. There are 14 residues in the CDR3. The CDR3 DNA reads TGCGCCAGCAGCCCCGGGACAAACAATTCACCCCTCCACTTT. Translating it yields CASSPGTNNSPLHF.

This clonotype was found many times. The chain employs TRBV6-5 and TRBJ2-1; D not certain. This CDR3 comprises 16 residues. Germline V gene lookup returns CDR1 MNHEY and CDR2 SVGAGI. V was trimmed by 2 bases and J by 6 bases, leaving 17 bases between them. The CDR3 sequence is CASSYGAGFVSNEQFF. The CDR3 DNA reads TGTGCCAGCAGTTACGGAGCAGGCTTCGTGTCCAATGAGCAGTTCTTC.

The rearrangement joins TRBV5-4 to TRBJ2-3; D remains unclear. The germline V gene has CDR1 SGHNT and CDR2 YYREEE (reference sequence). Trimming shortened V by 0 bases and J by 6 bases, and 11 bases separated the two germline ends. The CDR3 has 14 residues. CDR3 in DNA: TGTGCCAGCAGCTTGGGCGTGGAGCCGGATACGCAGTATTTT. Residues: CASSLGVEPDTQYF.

Only a few counts were recorded for this clonotype. The rearrangement joins TRBV7-2 to TRBJ1-5; weak D call: TRBD1 (5 bases). Looked up from germline, CDR1 is SGHTA and CDR2 is FQGNSA. V lost 5 bases and J lost 3, with 14 bases in between. The CDR3 has 15 amino acids. In DNA, the CDR3 is TGTGCCAGCAGCCCAACGGGACGGGTCAATCAGCCCCAGCATTTT. Protein: CASSPTGRVNQPQHF.

The V call is TRBV25-1, the J call TRBJ2-3, with TRBD1 matching over 10 bases. J gave up 4 bases and V 0 bases, and 10 bases lay outside the gene matches. CDR3 length equals 18 residues. The germline CDR1 and CDR2 sequences are MGHDK and SYGVNS. The CDR3 loop reads CASSEYKWGTGASDTQYF. CDR3 nucleotide sequence: TGTGCCAGCAGTGAATATAAATGGGGGACAGGGGCCTCAGATACGCAGTATTTT.

This clonotype was seen repeatedly, ten times or more. The genes are TRBV12-3 or TRBV12-4 and TRBJ1-2; 9 nucleotides agree with TRBD1. After removal of 5 bases from V and 6 bases from J, the junction contained 7 bases not matched to a gene. The CDR3 contains 14 residues. CDR3 protein: CASSPRTGVHGYTF. CDR3 in DNA: TGTGCCAGCAGTCCCCGGACAGGGGTTCATGGCTACACCTTC.

The chain joins TRBV5-1 to TRBJ1-2, with a weak D call TRBD1 (5 bases). The V end lost 4 bases, the J end lost 5 bases, and 18 bases lay between the germline ends. Germline CDR1 and CDR2: SGHRS and YFSETQ. CDR3 length equals 15 residues. This CDR3 is CASSPGGAGLYGYTF. Written as DNA, the CDR3 is TGCGCCAGCAGCCCCGGAGGGGCAGGGCTATATGGCTACACCTTC. The full variable domain, completed using reference TRBV5-1 and TRBJ1-2, is KAGVTQTPRYLIKTRGQQVTLSCSPISGHRSVSWYQQTPGQGLQFLFEYFSETQRNKGNFPGRFSGRQFSNSRSEMNVSTLELGDSALYLCASSPGGAGLYGYTFGSGTRLTVV.

This clonotype was recorded a few times. This rearrangement joins TRBV20-1 to TRBJ1-2, with TRBD1 matching over 8 bases. Unmatched junction bases numbered 4, after V lost 5 bases and J lost 2 bases. The CDR3 extends over 13 amino acids. The V gene's germline CDR1 is DFQATT and CDR2 SNEGSKA (reference sequence). DNA of the CDR3: TGCAGTGCTGGACAGGGATCAAACTATGGCTACACCTTC. This gives the protein CSAGQGSNYGYTF.

The sample holds many counts of this clonotype. CDR3 bases: TGCGCCAGCAGCCAAGAAAGGAGGCTTAATTCACCCCTCCACTTT. Translated: CASSQERRLNSPLHF. This sequence joins TRBV4-3 and TRBJ1-6; D is undetermined. The CDR3 has 15 residues. The V gene's germline CDR1 is LGHNA and CDR2 YSLEER. Trimming removed 0 bases at V and 6 bases at J, with 9 bases between.

This sequence joins TRBV5-4 and TRBJ1-6; possibly TRBD1 for D (5 bases). V was shortened by 1 base and J by 9 bases, with 17 bases between the two germline ends. Germline-derived CDR1 and CDR2 are SGHNT and YYREEE (reference sequence). The CDR3 spans 16 residues. The CDR3 sequence: CASSLPVGGGSSPLHF. The DNA for the CDR3 is TGTGCCAGCAGCTTGCCCGTTGGGGGTGGAAGTTCACCCCTCCACTTT.

The rearrangement joins TRBV5-1 to TRBJ2-7; 8 bases agree with TRBD1. In germline, CDR1 is SGHRS, CDR2 YFSETQ. This CDR3 has 17 residues. V was pared by 0 bases and J by 3 bases, with 11 bases of the junction left unmatched. The CDR3 DNA sequence: TGCGCCAGCAGCTTGGGGACAGGGAGTCCCTACTTCTACGAGCAGTACTTC. Protein sequence: CASSLGTGSPYFYEQYF.

The chain couples TRBV20-1 to TRBJ1-5; D is undetermined. The CDR3 length is 13 residues. Germline V gene lookup returns CDR1 DFQATT and CDR2 SNEGSKA (reference sequence). V was clipped by 3 bases and J by 3 bases, with 9 bases between them. CDR3 coding DNA: TGCAGTGCTAGGACATTGCACAATCAGCCCCAGCATTTT. The encoded protein is CSARTLHNQPQHF.

This clonotype occurred a few times. The gene calls are TRBV20-1 and TRBJ2-1, with TRBD2 matching over 15 bases. Germline CDR1 DFQATT, CDR2 SNEGSKA (reference sequence). CDR3 length: 17 amino acids. V was pared by 4 bases and J by 5 bases, with 9 bases of the junction left unmatched. The CDR3 DNA follows: TGCAGTGCTAAACCGGGACTAGCGGGGGGATGGCACAATGAGCAGTTCTTC. Protein sequence: CSAKPGLAGGWHNEQFF.